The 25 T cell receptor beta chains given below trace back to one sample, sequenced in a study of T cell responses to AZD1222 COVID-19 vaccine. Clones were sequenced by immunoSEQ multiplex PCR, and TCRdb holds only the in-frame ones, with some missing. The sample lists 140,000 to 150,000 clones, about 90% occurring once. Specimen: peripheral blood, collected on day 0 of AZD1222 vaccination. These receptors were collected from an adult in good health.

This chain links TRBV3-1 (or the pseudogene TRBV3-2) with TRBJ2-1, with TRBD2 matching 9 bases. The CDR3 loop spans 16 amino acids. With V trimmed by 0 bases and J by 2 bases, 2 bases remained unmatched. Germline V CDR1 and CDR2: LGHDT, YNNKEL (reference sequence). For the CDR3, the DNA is TGTGCCAGCAGCCAAGACCTAGCGGGGACCTACAATGAGCAGTTCTTC. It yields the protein CASSQDLAGTYNEQFF.

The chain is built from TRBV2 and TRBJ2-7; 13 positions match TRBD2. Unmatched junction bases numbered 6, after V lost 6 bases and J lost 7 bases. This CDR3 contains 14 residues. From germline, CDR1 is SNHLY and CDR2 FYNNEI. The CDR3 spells CASRQGLAGKEQYF. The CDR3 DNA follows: TGTGCCAGCAGACAGGGACTAGCGGGGAAAGAGCAGTACTTC.

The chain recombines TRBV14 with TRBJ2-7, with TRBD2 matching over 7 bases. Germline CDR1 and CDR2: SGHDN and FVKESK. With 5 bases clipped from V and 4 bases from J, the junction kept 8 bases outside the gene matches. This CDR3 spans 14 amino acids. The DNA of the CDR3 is TGTGCCAGCAGCTTCATGGGGGGGAGGTACGAGCAGTACTTC. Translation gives CASSFMGGRYEQYF.

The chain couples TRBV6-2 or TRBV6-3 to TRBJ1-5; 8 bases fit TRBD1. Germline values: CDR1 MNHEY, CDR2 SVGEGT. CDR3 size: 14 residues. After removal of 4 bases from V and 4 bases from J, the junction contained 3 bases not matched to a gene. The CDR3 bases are TGTGCCAGCAGTTCCGGACAGGGAAATCAGCCCCAGCATTTT. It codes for CASSSGQGNQPQHF.

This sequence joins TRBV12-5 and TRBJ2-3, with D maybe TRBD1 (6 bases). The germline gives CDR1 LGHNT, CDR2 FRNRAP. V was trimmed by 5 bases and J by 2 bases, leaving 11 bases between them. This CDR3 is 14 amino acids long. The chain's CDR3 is CASGGGQNTDTQYF. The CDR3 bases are TGTGCTAGTGGTGGAGGACAGAACACAGATACGCAGTATTTT.

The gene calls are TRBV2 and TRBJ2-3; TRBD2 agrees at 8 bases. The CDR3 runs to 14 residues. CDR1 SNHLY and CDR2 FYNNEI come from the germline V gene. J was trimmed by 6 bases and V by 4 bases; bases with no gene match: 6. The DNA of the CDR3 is TGTGCCAGCAGTGTTTCGGGGGGGGAGGATACGCAGTATTTT. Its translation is CASSVSGGEDTQYF.

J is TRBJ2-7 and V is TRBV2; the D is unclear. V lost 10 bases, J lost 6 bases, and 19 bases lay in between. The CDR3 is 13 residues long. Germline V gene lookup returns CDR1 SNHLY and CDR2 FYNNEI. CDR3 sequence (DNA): TGTGCCACGGGCCCTTCTTTTTGGACCGAGCAGTACTTC. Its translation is CATGPSFWTEQYF.

This chain's CDR3 is CSASYRGQETQYF. The CDR3 DNA reads as TGCAGTGCTAGTTACAGGGGTCAAGAGACCCAGTACTTC. This chain uses TRBV20-1 with TRBJ2-5; TRBD1 aligns across 7 bases. V dropped 3 bases and J dropped 2; count of bases not matched to a gene: 3. The CDR3 contains 13 residues. The germline V gene has CDR1 DFQATT and CDR2 SNEGSKA (reference sequence).

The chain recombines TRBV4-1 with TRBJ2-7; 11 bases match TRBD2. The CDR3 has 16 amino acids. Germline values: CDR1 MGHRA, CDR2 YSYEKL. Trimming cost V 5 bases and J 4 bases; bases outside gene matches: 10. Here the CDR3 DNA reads TGCGCCAGCAGCAAGGAATTAGCGGGAGGGCGGTACGAGCAGTACTTC. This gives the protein CASSKELAGGRYEQYF.

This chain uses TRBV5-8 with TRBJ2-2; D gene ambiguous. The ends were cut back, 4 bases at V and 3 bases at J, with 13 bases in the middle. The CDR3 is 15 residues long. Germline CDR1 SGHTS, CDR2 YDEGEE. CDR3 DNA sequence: TGTGCCAGCAGCCACGCCGGACCTTACACCGGGGAGCTGTTTTTT. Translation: CASSHAGPYTGELFF.

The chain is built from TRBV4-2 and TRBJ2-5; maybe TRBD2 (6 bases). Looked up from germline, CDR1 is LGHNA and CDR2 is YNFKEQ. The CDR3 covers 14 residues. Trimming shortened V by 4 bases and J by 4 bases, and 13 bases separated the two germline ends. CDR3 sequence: CASSLRLGGETQYF. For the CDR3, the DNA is TGTGCCAGCAGCCTCCGACTAGGAGGAGAGACCCAGTACTTC.

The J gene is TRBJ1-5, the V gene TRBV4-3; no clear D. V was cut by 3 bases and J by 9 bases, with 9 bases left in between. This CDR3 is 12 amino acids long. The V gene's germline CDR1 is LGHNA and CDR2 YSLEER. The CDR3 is CASSQDWGPQHF. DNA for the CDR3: TGCGCCAGCAGCCAGGACTGGGGGCCCCAGCATTTT.

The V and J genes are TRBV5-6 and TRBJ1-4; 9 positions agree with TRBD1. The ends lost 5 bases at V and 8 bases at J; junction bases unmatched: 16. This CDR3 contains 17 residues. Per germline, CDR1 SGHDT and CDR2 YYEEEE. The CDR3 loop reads CASSLNRDRVLFEKLFF. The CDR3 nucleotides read TGTGCCAGCAGTTTAAACCGGGACAGGGTCCTCTTCGAAAAACTGTTTTTT.

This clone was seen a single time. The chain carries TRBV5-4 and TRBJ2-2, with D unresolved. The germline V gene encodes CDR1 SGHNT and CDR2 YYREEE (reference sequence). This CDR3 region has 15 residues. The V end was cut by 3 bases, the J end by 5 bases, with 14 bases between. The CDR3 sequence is CASSSAGRGTGELFF. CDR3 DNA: TGTGCCAGCAGCTCAGCAGGTCGTGGGACCGGGGAGCTGTTTTTT.

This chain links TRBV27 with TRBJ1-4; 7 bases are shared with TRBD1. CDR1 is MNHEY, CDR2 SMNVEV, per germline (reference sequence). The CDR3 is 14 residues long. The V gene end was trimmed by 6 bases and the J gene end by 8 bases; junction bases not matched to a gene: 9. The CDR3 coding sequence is TGTGCCAGCAGGTCTCAGGGGGTCGGGGAAAAACTGTTTTTT. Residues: CASRSQGVGEKLFF.

The CDR3 DNA sequence: TGTGCCAGCAGCTTAGGGGGGACAAGCAACTATGGCTACACCTTC. Amino acid sequence: CASSLGGTSNYGYTF. The chain has TRBV7-8 and TRBJ1-2; TRBD1 is a possible D gene (6 bases). This CDR3 contains 15 residues. Deletions cut 1 base from V and 2 bases from J, with 11 bases between. The germline V gene encodes CDR1 SGHVS and CDR2 FQNEAQ. Combining the CDR3 with reference TRBV7-8 and TRBJ1-2 gives the whole variable domain GAGVSQSPRYKVAKRGQDVALRCDPISGHVSLFWYQQALGQGPEFLTYFQNEAQLDKSGLPSDRFFAERPEGSVSTLKIQRTQQEDSAVYLCASSLGGTSNYGYTFGSGTRLTVV.

The CDR3 sequence: CASSLSGQGLQEKLFF. CDR3 nucleotides: TGTGCCAGCAGCTTATCCGGACAGGGGTTACAGGAAAAACTGTTTTTT. This chain links TRBV7-6 with TRBJ1-4, with 9 positions matching TRBD1. CDR1 and CDR2 (germline): SGHVS, FNYEAQ. Unmatched junction bases numbered 9, after V lost 2 bases and J lost 8 bases. This CDR3 has 16 amino acids.

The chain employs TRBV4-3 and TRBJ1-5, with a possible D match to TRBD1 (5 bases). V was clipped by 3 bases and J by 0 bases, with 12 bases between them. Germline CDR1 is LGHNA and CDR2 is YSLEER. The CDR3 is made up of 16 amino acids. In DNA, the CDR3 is TGCGCCAGCAGCCAGGAGGGAAGGGGTAGCAATCAGCCCCAGCATTTT. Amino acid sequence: CASSQEGRGSNQPQHF.

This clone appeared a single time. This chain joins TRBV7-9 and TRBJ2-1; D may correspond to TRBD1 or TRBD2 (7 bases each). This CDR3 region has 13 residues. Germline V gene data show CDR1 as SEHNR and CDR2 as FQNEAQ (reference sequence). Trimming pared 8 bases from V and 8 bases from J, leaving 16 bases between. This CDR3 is CASRGGGRDEQFF. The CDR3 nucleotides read TGTGCCAGCCGGGGAGGGGGCAGGGATGAGCAGTTCTTC.

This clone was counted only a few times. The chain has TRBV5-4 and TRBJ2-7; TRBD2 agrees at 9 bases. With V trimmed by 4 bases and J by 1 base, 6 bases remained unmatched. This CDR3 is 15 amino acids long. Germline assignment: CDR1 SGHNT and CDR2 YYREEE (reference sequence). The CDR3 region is CASSLKREVSYEQYF. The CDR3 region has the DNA TGTGCCAGCAGCCTGAAGCGGGAGGTTTCCTACGAGCAGTACTTC.

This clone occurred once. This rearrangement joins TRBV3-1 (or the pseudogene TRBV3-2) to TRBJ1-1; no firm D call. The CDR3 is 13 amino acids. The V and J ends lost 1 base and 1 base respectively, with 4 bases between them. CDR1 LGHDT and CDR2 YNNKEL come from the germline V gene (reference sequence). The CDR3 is CASSQVQNTEAFF. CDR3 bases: TGTGCCAGCAGCCAAGTTCAGAACACTGAAGCTTTCTTT.

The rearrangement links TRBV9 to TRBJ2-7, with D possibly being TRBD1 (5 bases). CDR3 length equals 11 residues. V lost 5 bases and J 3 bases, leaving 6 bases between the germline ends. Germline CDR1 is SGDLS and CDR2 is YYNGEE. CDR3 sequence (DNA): TGTGCCAGCAGTCAGGGCTACGAGCAGTACTTC. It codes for CASSQGYEQYF.

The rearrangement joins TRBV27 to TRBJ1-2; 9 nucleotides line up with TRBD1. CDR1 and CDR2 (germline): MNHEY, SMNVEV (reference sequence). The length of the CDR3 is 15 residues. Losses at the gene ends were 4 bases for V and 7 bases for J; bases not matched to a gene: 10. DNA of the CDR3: TGTGCCAGCAGTTCTGAAGGGACAGGGATTCGTGGCTACACCTTC. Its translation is CASSSEGTGIRGYTF.

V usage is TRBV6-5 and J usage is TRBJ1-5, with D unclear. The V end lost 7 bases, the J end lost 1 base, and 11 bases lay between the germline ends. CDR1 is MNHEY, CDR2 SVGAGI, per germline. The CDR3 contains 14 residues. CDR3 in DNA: TGTGCCAGCATGAGCTATGGGAGCAATCAGCCCCAGCATTTT. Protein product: CASMSYGSNQPQHF.

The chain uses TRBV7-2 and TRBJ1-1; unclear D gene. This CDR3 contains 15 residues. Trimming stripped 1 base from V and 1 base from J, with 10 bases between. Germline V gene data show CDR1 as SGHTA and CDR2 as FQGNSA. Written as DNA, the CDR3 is TGTGCCAGCAGCTTAGAACCCAGAGGGAACACTGAAGCTTTCTTT. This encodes CASSLEPRGNTEAFF.